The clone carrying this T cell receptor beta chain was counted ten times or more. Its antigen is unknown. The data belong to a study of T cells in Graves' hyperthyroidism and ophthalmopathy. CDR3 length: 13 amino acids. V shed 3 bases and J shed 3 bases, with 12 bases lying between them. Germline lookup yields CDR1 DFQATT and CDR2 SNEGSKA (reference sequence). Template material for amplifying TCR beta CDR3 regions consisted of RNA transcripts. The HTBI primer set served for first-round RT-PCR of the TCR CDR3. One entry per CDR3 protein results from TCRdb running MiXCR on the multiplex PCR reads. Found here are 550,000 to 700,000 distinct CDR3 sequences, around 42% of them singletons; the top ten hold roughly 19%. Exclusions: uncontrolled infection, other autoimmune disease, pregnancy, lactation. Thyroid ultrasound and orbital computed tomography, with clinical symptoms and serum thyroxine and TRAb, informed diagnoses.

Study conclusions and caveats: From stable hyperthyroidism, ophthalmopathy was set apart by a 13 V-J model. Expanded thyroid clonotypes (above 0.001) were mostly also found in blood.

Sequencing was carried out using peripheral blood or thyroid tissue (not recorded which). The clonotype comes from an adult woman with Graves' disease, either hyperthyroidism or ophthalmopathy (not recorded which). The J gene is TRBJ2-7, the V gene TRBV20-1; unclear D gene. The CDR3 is CSASLEVYYEQYF. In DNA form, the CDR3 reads TGCAGTGCTAGCCTCGAAGTCTACTACGAGCAGTACTTC.